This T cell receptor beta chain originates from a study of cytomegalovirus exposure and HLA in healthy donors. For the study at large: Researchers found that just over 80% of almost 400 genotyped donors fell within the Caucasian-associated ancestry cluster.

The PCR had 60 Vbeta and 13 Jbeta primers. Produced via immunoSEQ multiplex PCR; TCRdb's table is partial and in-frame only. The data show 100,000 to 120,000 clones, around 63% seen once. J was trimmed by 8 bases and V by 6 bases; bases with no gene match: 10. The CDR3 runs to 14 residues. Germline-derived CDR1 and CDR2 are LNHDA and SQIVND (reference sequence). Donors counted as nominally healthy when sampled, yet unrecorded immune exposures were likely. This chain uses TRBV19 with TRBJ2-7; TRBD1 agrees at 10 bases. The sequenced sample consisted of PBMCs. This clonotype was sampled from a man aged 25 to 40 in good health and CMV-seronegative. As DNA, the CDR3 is TGTGCCAGTAGCCTCGGGACAGGGGAACCGAAGCAGTACTTC. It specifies CASSLGTGEPKQYF.